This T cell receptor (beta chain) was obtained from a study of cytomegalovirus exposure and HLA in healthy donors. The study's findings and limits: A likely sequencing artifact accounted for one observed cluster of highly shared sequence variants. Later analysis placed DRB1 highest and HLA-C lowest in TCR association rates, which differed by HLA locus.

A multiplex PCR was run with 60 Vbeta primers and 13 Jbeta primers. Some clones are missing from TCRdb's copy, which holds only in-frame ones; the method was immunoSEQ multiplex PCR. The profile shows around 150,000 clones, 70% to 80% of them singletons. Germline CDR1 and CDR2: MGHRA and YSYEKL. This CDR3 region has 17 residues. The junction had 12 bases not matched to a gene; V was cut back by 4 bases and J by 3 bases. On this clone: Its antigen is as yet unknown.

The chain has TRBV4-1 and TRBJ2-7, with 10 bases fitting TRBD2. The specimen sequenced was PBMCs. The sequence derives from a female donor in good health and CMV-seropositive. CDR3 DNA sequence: TGCGCCAGCAGCCTAAGACCATCCCTAGCGGGAGTCTACGAGCAGTACTTC. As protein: CASSLRPSLAGVYEQYF.